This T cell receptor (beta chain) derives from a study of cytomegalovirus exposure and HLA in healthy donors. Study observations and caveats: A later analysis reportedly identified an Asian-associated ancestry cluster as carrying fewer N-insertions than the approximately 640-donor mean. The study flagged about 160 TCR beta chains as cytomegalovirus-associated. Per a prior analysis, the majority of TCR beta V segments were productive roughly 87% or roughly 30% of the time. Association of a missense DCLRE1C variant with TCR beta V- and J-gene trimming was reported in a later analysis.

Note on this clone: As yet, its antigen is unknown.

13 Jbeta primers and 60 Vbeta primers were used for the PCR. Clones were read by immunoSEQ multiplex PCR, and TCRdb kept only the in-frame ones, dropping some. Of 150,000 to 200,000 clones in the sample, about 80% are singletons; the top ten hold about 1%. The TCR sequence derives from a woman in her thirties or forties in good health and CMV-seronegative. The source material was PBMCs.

The CDR3 DNA reads TGTGCCAGCAGCGCCGGGACAGGGGAACAGCAGTACTTC. It is translated as CASSAGTGEQQYF. This chain links TRBV7-9 with TRBJ2-7; TRBD1 matches 10 bases. V was pared by 5 bases and J by 8 bases, with 6 bases of the junction left unmatched. Germline CDR1 is SEHNR and CDR2 is FQNEAQ (reference sequence). The CDR3 has 13 residues.